Below, 27 T cell receptor beta chains from the same sample are listed, as sequenced in a study of OX40 agonist ivuxolimab in advanced cancers. Sequencing was performed with immunoSEQ multiplex PCR; in TCRdb, only in-frame clones are kept and a portion is missing. This sample has about 18,000 clones; about 80% occur once, and the top ten carry 35% to 55%. The sample was CD4+ or CD8+ T cells sorted from blood, taken in a trial of the OX40 agonist ivuxolimab. Source of these receptors: an adult with an advanced solid tumor such as melanoma, head and neck, liver or kidney cancer.

V gene TRBV9 combines with J gene TRBJ2-2; no reliable D call. The CDR3 is made up of 14 amino acids. Between the trimmed V and J ends, which lost 5 bases and 1 base, there was a span of 9 bases. Germline CDR1 SGDLS, CDR2 YYNGEE. DNA of the CDR3: TGTGCCAGCAGAAATGACTTGAACACCGGGGAGCTGTTTTTT. It encodes CASRNDLNTGELFF.

V gene TRBV19 combines with J gene TRBJ1-2, with 10 bases matching TRBD1. The germline V gene has CDR1 LNHDA and CDR2 SQIVND (reference sequence). J lost 0 bases, V lost 7 bases, and 5 bases had no gene match. The CDR3 covers 15 residues. The CDR3: CASTIGTGANYGYTF. CDR3 DNA sequence: TGTGCCAGTACCATCGGGACAGGGGCTAACTATGGCTACACCTTC.

The chain has TRBV4-1 and TRBJ2-5, with TRBD1 matching over 7 bases. The DNA end favors TRBJ2-7, so the J call may be wrong. The CDR3 runs to 14 residues. Germline CDR1 MGHRA, CDR2 YSYEKL. CDR3 sequence reads: CASSQDQDRYEQYF. Here the CDR3 DNA reads TGCGCCAGCAGCCAAGACCAGGACAGGTACGAGCAGTACTTC.

The genes are TRBV30 and TRBJ2-3; TRBD2 is a possible D gene (7 bases). Germline V gene sequence: CDR1 GTSNPN, CDR2 SVGIG (reference sequence). V dropped 5 bases and J dropped 6 bases, with 18 bases sitting between them. CDR3 size: 14 residues. The CDR3 sequence is CAWHIGGGYDTQYF. The CDR3 coding sequence is TGTGCCTGGCACATAGGGGGGGGGTACGATACGCAGTATTTT.

The V and J genes are TRBV5-1 and TRBJ1-3, with 10 bases lining up with TRBD1. The CDR3 consists of 16 residues. V was pared by 3 bases and J by 1 base, with 4 bases of the junction left unmatched. The germline V gene encodes CDR1 SGHRS and CDR2 YFSETQ. CDR3 residues: CASSSTGGYSGNTIYF. In DNA, the CDR3 is TGCGCCAGCAGCTCGACAGGGGGCTATTCTGGAAACACCATATATTTT.

The rearrangement uses TRBV28 and TRBJ2-7; 14 bases map to TRBD2. The CDR3 contains 15 residues. CDR1 is MDHEN, CDR2 SYDVKM, per germline. The J segment lost 4 bases and the V segment lost 5 bases, leaving 4 bases of the junction unmatched. The CDR3 is CASSPRLAGGYEQYF. CDR3 sequence (DNA): TGTGCCAGCAGTCCCAGACTAGCGGGGGGGTACGAGCAGTACTTC.

The chain has TRBV29-1 and TRBJ2-7, with D possibly matching TRBD2 (6 bases). The ends were cut back, 6 bases at V and 2 bases at J, with 17 bases in the middle. CDR1 SQVTM and CDR2 ANQGSEA come from the germline V gene. CDR3 size: 14 residues. The DNA of the CDR3 is TGCAGCGTGCCCGTGGGGGGTGATCCCTACGAGCAGTACTTC. This translates into CSVPVGGDPYEQYF.

The chain uses TRBV4-1 and TRBJ2-7, with 9 bases lining up with TRBD1. Per the germline V gene, CDR1 is MGHRA and CDR2 is YSYEKL. This CDR3 has 15 amino acids. The V and J ends lost 1 base and 5 bases, in that order; junction bases with no gene match: 6. The CDR3 region has the DNA TGCGCCAGCAGCCAAGCCGGGACAGGGATCCACGAGCAGTACTTC. This gives the protein CASSQAGTGIHEQYF.

The chain has TRBV27 and TRBJ1-5; no clear D. The germline gives CDR1 MNHEY, CDR2 SMNVEV (reference sequence). The CDR3 length is 12 residues. V lost 3 bases and J 6 bases, leaving 6 bases between the germline ends. For the CDR3, the DNA is TGTGCCAGCAGTTTTTCCGGTCAGCCCCAGCATTTT. It encodes CASSFSGQPQHF.

The V gene is TRBV10-2, the J gene TRBJ2-1; 9 bases match TRBD1. The trim removed 7 bases at V and 5 bases at J, leaving 9 bases unmatched. CDR1 is WSHSY and CDR2 is SAAADI in the germline V gene. CDR3 length equals 15 residues. CDR3 sequence: CASILPGQGHNEQFF. In nucleotides, the CDR3 is TGCGCCAGCATTCTCCCGGGACAGGGACACAATGAGCAGTTCTTC.

The chain is built from TRBV6-5 and TRBJ2-7, with TRBD1 as a possible D gene (6 bases). V lost 4 bases and J lost 1, with 11 bases in between. This CDR3 has 14 residues. Germline V CDR1 and CDR2: MNHEY, SVGAGI. For the CDR3, the DNA is TGTGCCAGCAGTTCCTTAGGGGGTTCCTACGAGCAGTACTTC. Protein: CASSSLGGSYEQYF.

This sequence joins TRBV2 and TRBJ2-7; no definite D call. The germline CDR1 and CDR2 sequences are SNHLY and FYNNEI. The CDR3 is made up of 14 amino acids. Trimming took 5 bases from V and 5 from J, leaving 16 bases between them. CDR3 bases: TGTGCCAGCAGTCTTACAGCCGGGTACGACGAGCAGTACTTC. Its translation: CASSLTAGYDEQYF.

This clone is termed medium-sized. The rearrangement joins TRBV6-1 to TRBJ1-6; 11 bases match TRBD1. Germline CDR1 is MNHNS and CDR2 is SASEGT. CDR3 length: 14 amino acids. Germline trimming cut 7 bases from V and 9 bases from J; bases unmatched to any gene: 5. CDR3 protein: CASIRTGGISPLHF. CDR3 sequence (DNA): TGTGCCAGCATAAGGACAGGGGGCATTTCACCCCTCCACTTT.

In regard to this clone: With a far larger clone one base away, a read error is the likely cause. The chain links TRBV27 to TRBJ1-5, with D unclear. The CDR3 is made up of 14 amino acids. Germline values: CDR1 MNHEY, CDR2 SMNVEV (reference sequence). The V end was cut by 4 bases, the J end by 6 bases, with 13 bases between. The CDR3 bases are TGTGCCAGCAGTTCATCTTTCAGGAGTCAGCCCCAGCATTTT. As protein: CASSSSFRSQPQHF.

The CDR3 loop reads CAWSPKAGAGEEQYF. The DNA of the CDR3 is TGTGCCTGGAGTCCCAAAGCGGGGGCCGGTGAGGAGCAGTACTTC. This chain links TRBV30 with TRBJ2-7; 8 bases map to TRBD2. The CDR3 has 15 residues. The V gene end was trimmed by 2 bases and the J gene end by 7 bases; junction bases not matched to a gene: 13. Germline V gene lookup returns CDR1 GTSNPN and CDR2 SVGIG (reference sequence).

The V and J genes are TRBV7-2 and TRBJ2-3; tentative D call: TRBD2 (5 bases). The CDR3 runs 14 residues. The germline V gene has CDR1 SGHTA and CDR2 FQGNSA. Trimming shortened V by 5 bases and J by 2 bases, and 11 bases separated the two germline ends. CDR3 DNA sequence: TGTGCCAGCAGCCCGGACTGGAACACAGATACGCAGTATTTT. Its protein product is CASSPDWNTDTQYF.

Notes on this clone: Distinct nucleotide sequences in the sample also encode this CDR3. V usage is TRBV7-9 and J usage is TRBJ1-1; no clear D. V was pared by 0 bases and J by 11 bases, with 10 bases between. This CDR3 is built from 12 residues. Germline V gene sequence: CDR1 SEHNR, CDR2 FQNEAQ (reference sequence). The CDR3 nucleotides are TGTGCCAGCAGCTTAGCGCGTGATGAGGCTTTCTTT. This sequence encodes CASSLARDEAFF.

The rearrangement links TRBV6-1 to TRBJ1-5; no clear D. Per the germline V gene, CDR1 is MNHNS and CDR2 is SASEGT. The CDR3 loop spans 10 amino acids. Trimming took off 7 bases at V and 7 bases at J, with 5 bases between the two ends. The CDR3 is CASNRQPQHF. CDR3 DNA sequence: TGTGCCAGCAATAGGCAGCCCCAGCATTTT.

CDR3 region: CASSLQSGATDTQYF. The CDR3 region has the DNA TGTGCCAGCAGCTTACAGTCGGGCGCCACAGATACGCAGTATTTT. The rearrangement links TRBV13 to TRBJ2-3, with D uncertain. Germline V gene sequence: CDR1 PRHDT, CDR2 FYEKMQ (reference sequence). Trimming pared 2 bases from V and 2 bases from J, leaving 11 bases between. The CDR3 sequence is 15 residues long. The whole variable domain, remainder taken from reference TRBV13 and TRBJ2-3, is AAGVIQSPRHLIKEKRETATLKCYPIPRHDTVYWYQQGPGQDPQFLISFYEKMQSDKGSIPDRFSAQQFSDYHSELNMSSLELGDSALYFCASSLQSGATDTQYFGPGTRLTVL.

The chain combines TRBV2 with TRBJ2-7, with 9 bases lining up with TRBD2. The germline V gene encodes CDR1 SNHLY and CDR2 FYNNEI. The junction had 3 bases not matched to a gene; V was cut back by 7 bases and J by 2 bases. The length of the CDR3 is 13 residues. In DNA form, the CDR3 reads TGTGCCAGCATGCTAGCGGGGACCTACGAGCAGTACTTC. Translated, it gives CASMLAGTYEQYF.

V and J are TRBV7-6 and TRBJ2-7; maybe TRBD2 (6 bases). Trimming took off 0 bases at V and 0 bases at J, with 9 bases between the two ends. CDR3 length equals 15 residues. Germline V CDR1 and CDR2: SGHVS, FNYEAQ. The CDR3 loop is CASSLAAGPSYEQYF. CDR3 DNA sequence: TGTGCCAGCAGCTTAGCCGCGGGGCCCTCCTACGAGCAGTACTTC.

The chain is built from TRBV27 and TRBJ2-7; maybe TRBD2 (5 bases). Germline values: CDR1 MNHEY, CDR2 SMNVEV (reference sequence). The CDR3 covers 12 residues. The V end lost 3 bases, the J end lost 5 bases, and 8 bases lay between the germline ends. CDR3 DNA sequence: TGTGCCAGCAGTTTCCCCGGGAACGAGCAGTACTTC. It encodes CASSFPGNEQYF.

The rearrangement links TRBV4-2 to TRBJ1-2, with 9 positions matching TRBD1. Trimming took 4 bases from V and 4 from J; bases not matched to a gene: 10. This CDR3 contains 16 residues. CDR1 and CDR2 (germline): LGHNA, YNFKEQ. The CDR3 DNA follows: TGTGCCAGCAGCCCGCAACCGGGACAGGGAATCTATGGCTACACCTTC. Its translation: CASSPQPGQGIYGYTF.

This clone was seen more than once but under ten times. V usage is TRBV5-4 and J usage is TRBJ2-5, with D perhaps TRBD2 (5 bases). The CDR3 length is 16 residues. V was pared by 0 bases and J by 4 bases, with 16 bases between. Per germline, CDR1 SGHNT and CDR2 YYREEE (reference sequence). CDR3 in DNA: TGTGCCAGCAGCTTGGTTATTGGGCTAGCTGGAGAGACCCAGTACTTC. Its translation is CASSLVIGLAGETQYF.

The chain uses TRBV10-2 and TRBJ2-5; D uncertain. The end of the DNA fits TRBJ2-7 better, so the J call may be wrong. CDR1 is WSHSY, CDR2 SAAADI, per germline. The CDR3 extends over 10 amino acids. The CDR3 DNA follows: TGCGCCAGCAATCGTCACGAGCAGTACTTC. It yields the protein CASNRHEQYF.

This clone is a singleton in its sample. As DNA, the CDR3 is TGTGCCACCAGACGGGACGGATCCTACGAGCAGTACTTC. As protein: CATRRDGSYEQYF. This chain uses TRBV2 with TRBJ2-7; tentatively, D is TRBD1 or TRBD2 (5 bases each). Germline CDR1 reads SNHLY; CDR2 reads FYNNEI. V was trimmed by 10 bases and J by 1 base, leaving 14 bases between them. The CDR3 has 13 residues.

J is TRBJ2-2 and V is TRBV11-3; 7 bases fit TRBD1. This CDR3 comprises 16 residues. V lost 5 bases, J lost 4 bases, and 10 bases stayed unmatched. Germline assignment: CDR1 SGHNT and CDR2 YENEEA. CDR3 protein: CASSPAGTVFTGELFF. DNA for the CDR3: TGTGCCAGCAGCCCCGCCGGGACAGTTTTCACCGGGGAGCTGTTTTTT.